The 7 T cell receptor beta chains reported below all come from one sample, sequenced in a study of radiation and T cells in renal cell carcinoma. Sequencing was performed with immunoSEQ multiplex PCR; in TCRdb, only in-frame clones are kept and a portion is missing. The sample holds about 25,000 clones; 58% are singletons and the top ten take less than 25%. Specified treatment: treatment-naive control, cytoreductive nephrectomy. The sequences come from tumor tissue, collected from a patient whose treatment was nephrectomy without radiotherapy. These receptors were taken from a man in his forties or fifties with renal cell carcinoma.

The CDR3: CASSLDRSSYNEQFF. DNA for the CDR3: TGTGCCAGCAGCCTGGACAGGAGCTCCTACAATGAGCAGTTCTTC. The chain couples TRBV11-2 to TRBJ2-1; 7 nucleotides line up with TRBD1. The germline V gene has CDR1 SGHAT and CDR2 FQNNGV. V was pared by 5 bases and J by 0 bases, with 4 bases of the junction left unmatched. The CDR3 runs to 15 residues.

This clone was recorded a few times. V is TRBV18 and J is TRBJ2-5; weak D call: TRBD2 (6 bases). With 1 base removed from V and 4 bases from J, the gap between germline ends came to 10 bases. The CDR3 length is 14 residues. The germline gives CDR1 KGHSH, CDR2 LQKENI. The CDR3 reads CASSPQGGTETQYF. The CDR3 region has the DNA TGTGCCAGCTCACCACAAGGCGGGACAGAGACCCAGTACTTC.

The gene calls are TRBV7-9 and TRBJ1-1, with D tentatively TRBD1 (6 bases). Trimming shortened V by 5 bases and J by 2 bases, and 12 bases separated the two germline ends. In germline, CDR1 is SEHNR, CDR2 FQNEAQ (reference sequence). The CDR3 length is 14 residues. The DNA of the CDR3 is TGTGCCAGCAGCCGACAACAGGGAAACACTGAAGCTTTCTTT. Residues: CASSRQQGNTEAFF. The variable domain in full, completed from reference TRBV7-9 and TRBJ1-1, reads DTGVSQNPRHKITKRGQNVTFRCDPISEHNRLYWYRQTLGQGPEFLTYFQNEAQLEKSRLLSDRFSAERPKGSFSTLEIQRTEQGDSAMYLCASSRQQGNTEAFFGQGTRLTVV.

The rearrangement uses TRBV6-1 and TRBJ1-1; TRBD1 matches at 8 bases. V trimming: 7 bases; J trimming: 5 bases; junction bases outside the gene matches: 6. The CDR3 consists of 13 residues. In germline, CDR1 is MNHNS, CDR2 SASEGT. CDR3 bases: TGTGCCAGCATTCCAGGGGGCGGGACTGAAGCTTTCTTT. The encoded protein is CASIPGGGTEAFF.

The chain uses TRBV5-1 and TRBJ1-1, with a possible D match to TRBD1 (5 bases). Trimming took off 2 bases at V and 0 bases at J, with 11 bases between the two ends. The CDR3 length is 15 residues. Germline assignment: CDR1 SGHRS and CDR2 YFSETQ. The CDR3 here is CASSFGGTMNTEAFF. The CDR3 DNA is TGCGCCAGCAGCTTTGGGGGAACAATGAACACTGAAGCTTTCTTT.

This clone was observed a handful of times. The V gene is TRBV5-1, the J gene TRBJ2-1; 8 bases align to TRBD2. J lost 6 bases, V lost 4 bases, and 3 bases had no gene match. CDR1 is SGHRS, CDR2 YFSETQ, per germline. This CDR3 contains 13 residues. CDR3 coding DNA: TGCGCCAGCAGCCACGGACTAGCCAATGAGCAGTTCTTC. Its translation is CASSHGLANEQFF.

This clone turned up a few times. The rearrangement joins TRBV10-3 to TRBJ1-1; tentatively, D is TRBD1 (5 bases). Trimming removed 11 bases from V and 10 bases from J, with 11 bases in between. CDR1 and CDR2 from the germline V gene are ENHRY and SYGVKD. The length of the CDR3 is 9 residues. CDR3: CASGWGAFF. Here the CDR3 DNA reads TGTGCCTCAGGGTGGGGAGCTTTCTTT.